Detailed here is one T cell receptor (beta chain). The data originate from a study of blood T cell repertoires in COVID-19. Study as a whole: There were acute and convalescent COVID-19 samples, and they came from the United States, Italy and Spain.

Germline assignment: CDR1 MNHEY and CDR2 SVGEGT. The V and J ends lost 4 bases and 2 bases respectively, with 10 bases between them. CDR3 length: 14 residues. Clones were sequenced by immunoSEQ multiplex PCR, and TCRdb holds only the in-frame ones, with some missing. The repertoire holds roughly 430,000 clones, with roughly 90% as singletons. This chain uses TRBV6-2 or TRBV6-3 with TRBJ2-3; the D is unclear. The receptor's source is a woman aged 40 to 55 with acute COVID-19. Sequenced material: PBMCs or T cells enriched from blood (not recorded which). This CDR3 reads CASSWQAFTDTQYF. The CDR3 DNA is TGTGCCAGCAGTTGGCAGGCTTTCACAGATACGCAGTATTTT.